One sample yielded the 23 T cell receptor beta chains listed below, sequenced in a study of blood T cell repertoires in COVID-19 (dated by TCRdb to between 2020 and 2021). Library prep was done by the immunoSEQ multiplex PCR assay. The clones in this table, taken by TCRdb from immuneACCESS, are in-frame only. Not every clone is retained; where verified, under half of the shortfall comes from an unresolved V gene, and the cause of the rest is unknown. The sample has about 83,000 clones on record, about 86% of them singletons. Of the sample, 22% falls within the top ten clones. Sequenced: peripheral blood. These receptors came from a woman over 75 in a cohort sampled during active or convalescent COVID-19.

Written as DNA, the CDR3 is TGCAGCGTTCACCTAGCGGGGGACTACGAGCAGTACTTC. The encoded protein is CSVHLAGDYEQYF. The V gene is TRBV29-1, the J gene TRBJ2-7; 10 nucleotides agree with TRBD2. CDR3 size: 13 residues. Germline V gene sequence: CDR1 SQVTM, CDR2 ANQGSEA. V dropped 5 bases and J dropped 3; count of bases not matched to a gene: 4.

The chain links TRBV4-1 to TRBJ1-1; 7 positions agree with TRBD1. The V segment lost 3 bases and the J segment 4 bases; nucleotides outside the gene matches: 8. Germline V gene data show CDR1 as MGHRA and CDR2 as YSYEKL. This CDR3 contains 15 residues. CDR3 DNA: TGCGCCAGCAGCCAGGTCAACAGGGGTCTCACTGAAGCTTTCTTT. It codes for CASSQVNRGLTEAFF.

In this sample, this clone turned up once. The chain uses TRBV7-2 and TRBJ2-3; TRBD2 matches 10 bases. The V segment lost 5 bases and the J segment 4 bases; nucleotides outside the gene matches: 9. CDR3 length: 16 amino acids. Germline values: CDR1 SGHTA, CDR2 FQGNSA. This CDR3 reads CASSLLAGAYADTQYF. The CDR3 DNA reads TGTGCCAGCAGCCTGCTAGCGGGAGCTTATGCAGATACGCAGTATTTT.

The genes are TRBV3-1 (or the pseudogene TRBV3-2) and TRBJ2-2; 16 bases are a match to TRBD2. V shed 3 bases, J shed 1 base, and the junction held 8 bases outside the gene matches. CDR3 size: 20 residues. Per germline, CDR1 LGHDT and CDR2 YNNKEL (reference sequence). CDR3: CASSQGTSGRANRNTGELFF. DNA of the CDR3: TGTGCCAGCAGCCAGGGGACTAGCGGGAGGGCAAATCGGAACACCGGGGAGCTGTTTTTT.

The chain has TRBV28 and TRBJ2-4; possible D gene TRBD2, 5 bases. CDR1 and CDR2 (germline): MDHEN, SYDVKM. V was shortened by 4 bases and J by 0 bases, with 10 bases between the two germline ends. This CDR3 contains 15 residues. The CDR3 protein is CASSSLAGAKNIQYF. CDR3 in DNA: TGTGCCAGCAGTTCCCTAGCTGGAGCCAAAAACATTCAGTACTTC. Supplemented by reference TRBV28 and TRBJ2-4, the full variable domain reads DVKVTQSSRYLVKRTGEKVFLECVQDMDHENMFWYRQDPGLGLRLIYFSYDVKMKEKGDIPEGYSVSREKKERFSLILESASTNQTSMYLCASSSLAGAKNIQYFGAGTRLSVL.

The rearrangement joins TRBV29-1 to TRBJ1-2; tentative D call: TRBD1 (5 bases). CDR1 is SQVTM, CDR2 ANQGSEA, per germline. V dropped 7 bases and J dropped 8 bases, with 17 bases sitting between them. There are 12 residues in the CDR3. The CDR3 reads CSGQKTGSGYTF. In nucleotides, the CDR3 is TGCAGCGGACAAAAAACAGGTTCCGGCTACACCTTC.

The chain carries TRBV5-1 and TRBJ1-4; D remains unclear. This CDR3 contains 15 residues. The V and J ends lost 4 bases and 0 bases respectively, with 10 bases between them. Germline CDR1 and CDR2: SGHRS and YFSETQ. DNA for the CDR3: TGCGCCAGCAGCGCGGACTCTGCAACTAATGAAAAACTGTTTTTT. Translating it yields CASSADSATNEKLFF.

This chain connects TRBV27 to TRBJ2-3; weak D call: TRBD2 (6 bases). The V gene lost 5 bases and the J gene lost 4 bases, with 16 bases spanning the gap. CDR3 length: 15 amino acids. Germline assignment: CDR1 MNHEY and CDR2 SMNVEV (reference sequence). The CDR3 spells CASSHWGRNPDTQYF. Here the CDR3 DNA reads TGTGCCAGCAGTCATTGGGGGAGGAACCCAGATACGCAGTATTTT.

The J gene is TRBJ1-4, the V gene TRBV18, with TRBD1 identical over 8 bases. CDR1 and CDR2 (germline): KGHSH, LQKENI. V lost 6 bases and J lost 4; bases outside the gene matches: 1. The CDR3 extends over 13 amino acids. The CDR3 reads CASSTGDNEKLFF. In DNA form, the CDR3 reads TGTGCCAGCTCGACAGGGGATAATGAAAAACTGTTTTTT.

The chain joins TRBV3-1 (or the pseudogene TRBV3-2) to TRBJ2-3, with 7 bases lining up with TRBD2. CDR3 length: 16 amino acids. The germline V gene has CDR1 LGHDT and CDR2 YNNKEL (reference sequence). Losses at the gene ends were 1 base for V and 8 bases for J; bases not matched to a gene: 12. In nucleotides, the CDR3 is TGTGCCAGCAGCCAAGGACTAGCAAACCCCAGGGTTACGCAGTATTTT. Residues: CASSQGLANPRVTQYF.

The chain links TRBV14 to TRBJ1-1, with 9 bases matching TRBD1. CDR3 length: 15 residues. The germline CDR1 and CDR2 sequences are SGHDN and FVKESK. The ends lost 2 bases at V and 0 bases at J; junction bases unmatched: 1. CDR3 in amino acids: CASSQWTGVNTEAFF. CDR3 bases: TGTGCCAGCAGCCAATGGACAGGGGTGAACACTGAAGCTTTCTTT.

V is TRBV3-1 (or the pseudogene TRBV3-2) and J is TRBJ2-7, with a weak D call TRBD2 (6 bases). V lost 1 base to trimming and J lost 0 bases, with 16 bases between them. Germline-derived CDR1 and CDR2 are LGHDT and YNNKEL (reference sequence). This CDR3 has 17 amino acids. DNA of the CDR3: TGTGCCAGCAGCCAAGGGATTAGGCGGGGCTCCTCCTACGAGCAGTACTTC. Amino acid sequence: CASSQGIRRGSSYEQYF.

The J gene is TRBJ1-3, the V gene TRBV30; possibly TRBD1 for D (6 bases). Germline V gene data show CDR1 as GTSNPN and CDR2 as SVGIG (reference sequence). V lost 5 bases and J lost 2, with 10 bases in between. This CDR3 region has 13 residues. CDR3 DNA: TGTGCCTGGGATTCAGGGGCTGGAAACACCATATATTTT. Translation gives CAWDSGAGNTIYF.

This rearrangement joins TRBV19 to TRBJ1-1, with unresolved D. The CDR3 runs to 15 residues. Germline V gene lookup returns CDR1 LNHDA and CDR2 SQIVND (reference sequence). The V gene lost 6 bases and the J gene lost 0 bases, with 14 bases spanning the gap. CDR3 bases: TGTGCCAGTAGCGCTAGTGGGTTAATGAACACTGAAGCTTTCTTT. Protein: CASSASGLMNTEAFF.

DNA of the CDR3: TGTGCCAGCAGTGAAACAGGGGGAAATGAAAAACTGTTTTTT. Amino acids: CASSETGGNEKLFF. The genes are TRBV2 and TRBJ1-4; 8 bases fit TRBD1. J gave up 5 bases and V 2 bases, and 1 base lay outside the gene matches. The CDR3 has 14 residues. Germline assignment: CDR1 SNHLY and CDR2 FYNNEI.

J is TRBJ1-5 and V is TRBV25-1, with D perhaps TRBD1 (5 bases). This CDR3 spans 15 amino acids. Germline V CDR1 and CDR2: MGHDK, SYGVNS. V was cut by 2 bases and J by 2 bases, with 10 bases left in between. CDR3 protein: CASSEGGGGNQPQHF. The CDR3 nucleotides read TGTGCCAGCAGTGAAGGCGGGGGAGGCAATCAGCCCCAGCATTTT.

The chain has TRBV7-2 and TRBJ2-1, with 10 bases fitting TRBD2. Germline V lookup: CDR1 SGHTA, CDR2 FQGNSA. The CDR3 runs 16 residues. The V and J ends lost 2 bases and 1 base, in that order; junction bases with no gene match: 2. In nucleotides, the CDR3 is TGTGCCAGCAGCTTATCTAGCGGGAGTTCCTACAATGAGCAGTTCTTC. It translates to CASSLSSGSSYNEQFF. The complete variable domain, with remaining parts taken from reference TRBV7-2 and TRBJ2-1, reads GAGVSQSPSNKVTEKGKDVELRCDPISGHTALYWYRQSLGQGLEFLIYFQGNSAPDKSGLPSDRFSAERTGGSVSTLTIQRTQQEDSAVYLCASSLSSGSSYNEQFFGPGTRLTVL.

The rearrangement uses TRBV3-1 (or the pseudogene TRBV3-2) and TRBJ1-1; D might be TRBD1 (5 bases). The V gene's germline CDR1 is LGHDT and CDR2 YNNKEL (reference sequence). The CDR3 is 14 residues long. Trimming left V 3 bases short and J 1 base short, with 9 bases between. The CDR3 reads CASSHGQGNTEAFF. The DNA for the CDR3 is TGTGCCAGCAGCCATGGGCAGGGGAACACTGAAGCTTTCTTT.

V is TRBV19 and J is TRBJ1-5; 9 bases align to TRBD1. The CDR3 consists of 21 residues. Germline V gene lookup returns CDR1 LNHDA and CDR2 SQIVND (reference sequence). The V segment lost 6 bases and the J segment 0 bases; nucleotides outside the gene matches: 21. CDR3 protein: CASSQTGYRGQSTYSNQPQHF. CDR3 sequence (DNA): TGTGCCAGTAGCCAAACCGGTTACAGGGGGCAAAGCACATATAGCAATCAGCCCCAGCATTTT. Combining the CDR3 with reference TRBV19 and TRBJ1-5 gives the whole variable domain DGGITQSPKYLFRKEGQNVTLSCEQNLNHDAMYWYRQDPGQGLRLIYYSQIVNDFQKGDIAEGYSVSREKKESFPLTVTSAQKNPTAFYLCASSQTGYRGQSTYSNQPQHFGDGTRLSIL.

This chain connects TRBV6-5 to TRBJ2-2; 10 positions agree with TRBD2. V was clipped by 7 bases and J by 8 bases; unmatched bases: 10. The CDR3 is made up of 15 amino acids. Germline lookup yields CDR1 MNHEY and CDR2 SVGAGI. The DNA of the CDR3 is TGTGCCAGCAAGGGGGTACTAGCGGGAAGTGGGGAGCTGTTTTTT. This gives the protein CASKGVLAGSGELFF.

This clone appeared once. V is TRBV4-1 and J is TRBJ1-2; D unclear. There are 13 residues in the CDR3. Looked up from germline, CDR1 is MGHRA and CDR2 is YSYEKL. Trimming stripped 4 bases from V and 7 bases from J, with 13 bases between. CDR3 loop: CASSPTEDFGYTF. The CDR3 DNA is TGCGCCAGCAGCCCCACGGAGGATTTTGGCTACACCTTC.

This chain links TRBV18 with TRBJ2-7; 7 bases fit TRBD1. The V gene's germline CDR1 is KGHSH and CDR2 LQKENI. V gave up 3 bases and J gave up 5 bases; unmatched junction bases: 4. The CDR3 runs to 13 residues. Here the CDR3 DNA reads TGTGCCAGCTCACCCCAAACAGGGGACGAGCAGTACTTC. Its translation: CASSPQTGDEQYF.

The chain carries TRBV27 and TRBJ2-3, with 7 bases matching TRBD2. Per germline, CDR1 MNHEY and CDR2 SMNVEV (reference sequence). CDR3 length equals 15 residues. V lost 4 bases to trimming and J lost 8 bases; unmatched junction nucleotides: 12. The CDR3 is CASSSRTSLKSTQYF. CDR3 DNA sequence: TGTGCCAGCAGTTCGAGGACTAGTTTGAAGAGTACGCAGTATTTT.